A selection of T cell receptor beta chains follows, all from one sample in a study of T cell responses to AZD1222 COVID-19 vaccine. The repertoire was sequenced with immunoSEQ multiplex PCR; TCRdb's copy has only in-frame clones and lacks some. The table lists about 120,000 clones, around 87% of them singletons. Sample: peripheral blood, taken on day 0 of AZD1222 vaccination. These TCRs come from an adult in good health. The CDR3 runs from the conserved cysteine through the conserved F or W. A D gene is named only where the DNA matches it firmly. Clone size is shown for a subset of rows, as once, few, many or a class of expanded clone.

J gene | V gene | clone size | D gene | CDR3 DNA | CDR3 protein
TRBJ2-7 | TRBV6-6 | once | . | TGTGCCAGCAGTTCACAGGTATTCGAGCAGTACTTC | CASSSQVFEQYF
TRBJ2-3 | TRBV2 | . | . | TGTGCCACCCAGTTGGGAGTCCTGAGGGGAGATACGCAGTATTTT | CATQLGVLRGDTQYF
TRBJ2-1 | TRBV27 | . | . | TGTGCCAGCAGTTTTGAAGCTAGGTACAATGAGCAGTTCTTC | CASSFEARYNEQFF
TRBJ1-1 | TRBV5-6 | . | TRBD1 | TGTGCCAGCAGCTTGACAGGGGTGAACACTGAAGCTTTCTTT | CASSLTGVNTEAFF
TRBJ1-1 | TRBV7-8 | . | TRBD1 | TGTGCCAGCAGCTCAAGACAGGGACTGGCCACTGAAGCTTTCTTT | CASSSRQGLATEAFF
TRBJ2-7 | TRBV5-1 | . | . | TGCGCCAGCAGCCCCCGGATCAGGGGCCAGAGCTCCTACGAGCAGTACTTC | CASSPRIRGQSSYEQYF
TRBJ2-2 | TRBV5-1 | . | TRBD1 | TGCGCCAGCAGCTTGGGCGGACAGGGGTTAACCGGGGAGCTGTTTTTT | CASSLGGQGLTGELFF
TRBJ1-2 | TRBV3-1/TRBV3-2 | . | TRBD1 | TGTGCCAGCAGCCGGGGACAGGGCGGATATGGCTACACCTTC | CASSRGQGGYGYTF
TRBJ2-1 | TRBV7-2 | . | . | TGTGCCAGCAGCTTCCCCTGGAGCACCCATGAGCAGTTCTTC | CASSFPWSTHEQFF
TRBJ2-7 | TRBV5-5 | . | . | TGTGCCAGCAGCCCTAACCCAGGCGAAACCTCTCCGCGGTACGAGCAGTACTTC | CASSPNPGETSPRYEQYF
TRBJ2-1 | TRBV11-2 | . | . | TGTGCCAGCAGCTTAGAAGGAGCAGGGAGAGATGAGCAGTTCTTC | CASSLEGAGRDEQFF
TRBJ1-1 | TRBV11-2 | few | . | TGTGCCAGCAGCTTAGTTGATACCGTTGAAGCTTTCTTT | CASSLVDTVEAFF
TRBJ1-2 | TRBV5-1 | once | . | TGCGCCAGCAGCTGGGCCAGGGATTGGGATGGCTACACCTTC | CASSWARDWDGYTF
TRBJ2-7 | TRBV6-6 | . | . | TGTGCCAGCAGTTCTCGGGTGACCTACGAGCAGTACTTC | CASSSRVTYEQYF
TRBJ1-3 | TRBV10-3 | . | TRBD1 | TGTGCCATCAGTGACGGCAGGGGGGCCGGAAACACCATATATTTT | CAISDGRGAGNTIYF
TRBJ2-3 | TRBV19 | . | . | TGTGCCAGTAGTTCCGGTAGCTCCCTTAGCACAGATACGCAGTATTTT | CASSSGSSLSTDTQYF
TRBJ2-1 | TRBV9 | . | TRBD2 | TGTGCCAGCAGTCTAGCGGGATTTTACAATGAGCAGTTCTTC | CASSLAGFYNEQFF
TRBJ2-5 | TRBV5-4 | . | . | TGTGCCAGCAGCTTTGGACTGGAAGAGACCCAGTACTTC | CASSFGLEETQYF
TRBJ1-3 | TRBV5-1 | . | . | TGCGCCAGCAGCTTCACAGAACTTTCCTCTGGAAACACCATATATTTT | CASSFTELSSGNTIYF
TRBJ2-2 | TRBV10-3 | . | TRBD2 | TGTGCCATCAGATCCAGACTAGCTGGCGACACCGGGGAGCTGTTTTTT | CAIRSRLAGDTGELFF
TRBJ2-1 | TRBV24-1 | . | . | TGTGCCACTCAATCCGGCTATGAGCAGTTCTTC | CATQSGYEQFF
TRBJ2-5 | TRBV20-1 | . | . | TGCAGTGCTAGTAACCGGGACTTCGCCGCGGGGACCCAGTACTTC | CSASNRDFAAGTQYF